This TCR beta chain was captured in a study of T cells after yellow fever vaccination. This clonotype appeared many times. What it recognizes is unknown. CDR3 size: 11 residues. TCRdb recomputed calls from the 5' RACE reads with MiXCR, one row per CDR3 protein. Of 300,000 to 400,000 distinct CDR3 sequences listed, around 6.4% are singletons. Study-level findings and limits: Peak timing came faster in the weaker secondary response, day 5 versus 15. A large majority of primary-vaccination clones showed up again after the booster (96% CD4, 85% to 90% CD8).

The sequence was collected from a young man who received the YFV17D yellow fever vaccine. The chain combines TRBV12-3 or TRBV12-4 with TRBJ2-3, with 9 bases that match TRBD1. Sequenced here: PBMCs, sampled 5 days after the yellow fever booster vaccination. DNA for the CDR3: TGTGGGACAGGGGAAAGTCATACGCAGTATTTT. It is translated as CGTGESHTQYF.